This T cell receptor (beta chain) appears in the sequencing data of a study of T-cell reconstitution after alpha-beta-depleted transplantation in children. The authors prepared the TCRbeta library with unique molecular identifiers. Via MiXCR, TCRdb re-called the PCR reads, giving one row per CDR3 protein. There are 450,000 to 600,000 distinct CDR3 sequences in the sample; about a sixth occur only once, and 3.3% lies in the top ten. The trim removed 1 base at V and 6 bases at J, leaving 4 bases unmatched. This CDR3 region has 15 residues. The germline CDR1 and CDR2 sequences are SGHTA and FQGNSA. The sequence came from a human donor who donated a stem cell graft to a child with acute lymphoblastic leukemia. Sequencing was performed on PBMCs from the stem cell graft donor, taken from the stem cell graft. This chain joins TRBV7-2 and TRBJ1-1; TRBD1 agrees at 11 bases. The CDR3 reads CASSLDGQGAAEAFF. The CDR3 DNA reads as TGTGCCAGCAGCTTAGACGGACAGGGGGCCGCTGAAGCTTTCTTT.